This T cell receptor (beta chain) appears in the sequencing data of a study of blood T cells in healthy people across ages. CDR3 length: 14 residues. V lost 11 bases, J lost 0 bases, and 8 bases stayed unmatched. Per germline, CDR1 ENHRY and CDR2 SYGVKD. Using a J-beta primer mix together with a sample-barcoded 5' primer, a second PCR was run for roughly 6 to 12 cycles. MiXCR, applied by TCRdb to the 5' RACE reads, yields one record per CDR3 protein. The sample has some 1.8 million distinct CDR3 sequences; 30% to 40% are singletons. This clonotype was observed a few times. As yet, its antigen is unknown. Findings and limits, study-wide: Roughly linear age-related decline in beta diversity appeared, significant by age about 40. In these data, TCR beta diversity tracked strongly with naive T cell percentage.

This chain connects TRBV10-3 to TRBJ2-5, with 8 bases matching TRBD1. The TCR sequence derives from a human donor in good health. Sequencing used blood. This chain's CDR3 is CASGRDRNQETQYF. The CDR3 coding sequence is TGTGCCTCAGGGCGGGACAGGAACCAAGAGACCCAGTACTTC.